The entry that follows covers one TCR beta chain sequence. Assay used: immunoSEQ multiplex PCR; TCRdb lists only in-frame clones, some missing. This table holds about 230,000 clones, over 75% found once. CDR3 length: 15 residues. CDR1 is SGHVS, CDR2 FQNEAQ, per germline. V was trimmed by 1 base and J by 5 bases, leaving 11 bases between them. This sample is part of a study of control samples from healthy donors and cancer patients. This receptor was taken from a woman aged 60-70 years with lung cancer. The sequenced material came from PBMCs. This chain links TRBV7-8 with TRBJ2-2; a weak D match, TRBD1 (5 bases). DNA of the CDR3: TGTGCCAGCAGCTTAGGCAGGGCCGGTACCGGGGAGCTGTTTTTT. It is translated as CASSLGRAGTGELFF.